Following are 8 T cell receptor beta chains from one sample sequenced in a study of chemoradiotherapy in HPV16-positive cancers. Clones were read by immunoSEQ multiplex PCR, and TCRdb kept only the in-frame ones, dropping some. The table lists just over 15,000 clones, roughly 73% of them singletons. This sample was gathered from a patient who underwent chemoradiotherapy. These TCRs come from a human donor with HPV-associated anogenital cancer.

To note about this clone: One end of the junction varies from germline; a read error may be responsible. The chain recombines TRBV25-1 with TRBJ1-6; no reliable D call. The CDR3 sequence is 15 residues long. The germline CDR1 and CDR2 sequences are MGHDK and SYGVNS. The DNA for the CDR3 is TGTGCCAGCAGGGAATCGGTAGGGTATAATTCACCCCTCCACTTT. It encodes CASRESVGYNSPLHF.

The chain employs TRBV9 and TRBJ2-6; no firm D call. V lost 4 bases, J lost 1 base, and 6 bases lay in between. The germline CDR1 and CDR2 sequences are SGDLS and YYNGEE. There are 14 residues in the CDR3. The CDR3, as DNA: TGTGCCAGCAGCCGGATATCTGGGGCCAACGTCCTGACTTTC. This codes for CASSRISGANVLTF.

The chain is built from TRBV9 and TRBJ2-2, with TRBD1 as a possible D gene (5 bases). With 3 bases removed from V and 6 bases from J, the gap between germline ends came to 12 bases. This CDR3 spans 14 amino acids. Germline assignment: CDR1 SGDLS and CDR2 YYNGEE. Here the CDR3 DNA reads TGTGCCAGCAGCGCGACCTCAGGGCCCGGGGAGCTGTTTTTT. This translates into CASSATSGPGELFF. The full variable domain, rest sourced from reference TRBV9 and TRBJ2-2, is DSGVTQTPKHLITATGQRVTLRCSPRSGDLSVYWYQQSLDQGLQFLIQYYNGEERAKGNILERFSAQQFPDLHSELNLSSLELGDSALYFCASSATSGPGELFFGEGSRLTVL.

The rearrangement links TRBV5-1 to TRBJ2-5, with 9 bases that match TRBD2. With V trimmed by 0 bases and J by 2 bases, 2 bases remained unmatched. Germline V CDR1 and CDR2: SGHRS, YFSETQ. This CDR3 comprises 15 residues. CDR3 in amino acids: CASSLALAGQETQYF. CDR3 in DNA: TGCGCCAGCAGCTTGGCACTAGCGGGTCAAGAGACCCAGTACTTC.

The rearrangement uses TRBV11-3 and TRBJ2-3; the D call may be TRBD1 or TRBD2 (5 bases each). V was shortened by 4 bases and J by 2 bases, with 13 bases between the two germline ends. The CDR3 is 15 amino acids. Germline V gene sequence: CDR1 SGHNT, CDR2 YENEEA. The DNA of the CDR3 is TGTGCCAGCAGCTGGACGACGGGACCCACAGATACGCAGTATTTT. Encoded protein: CASSWTTGPTDTQYF.

A note on this clone: One junction end disagrees with the germline gene, perhaps due to a read error. Other nucleotide sequences in the sample specify the same CDR3. This chain joins TRBV2 and TRBJ2-7; 12 positions agree with TRBD1. CDR3 size: 13 residues. The germline V gene has CDR1 SNHLY and CDR2 FYNNEI. CDR3 residues: CASSGDRGRPQYF. Written as DNA, the CDR3 is TGCGCCAGCAGTGGGGACAGGGGGCGCCCCCAGTACTTC.

This clone was seen a single time. The chain joins TRBV5-6 to TRBJ1-4; weak D call: TRBD1 (6 bases). The CDR3 has 16 residues. Germline V gives CDR1 SGHDT, CDR2 YYEEEE. V was pared by 3 bases and J by 8 bases, with 20 bases between. CDR3 bases: TGTGCCAGCAGCTGGTTTTTACGGGGGCAGGGCGAAAAACTGTTTTTT. Protein: CASSWFLRGQGEKLFF. Supplemented by reference TRBV5-6 and TRBJ1-4, the full variable domain reads DAGVTQSPTHLIKTRGQQVTLRCSPKSGHDTVSWYQQALGQGPQFIFQYYEEEERQRGNFPDRFSGHQFPNYSSELNVNALLLGDSALYLCASSWFLRGQGEKLFFGSGTQLSVL.

The chain combines TRBV9 with TRBJ2-7; 8 bases align to TRBD1. This CDR3 has 17 residues. CDR1 SGDLS and CDR2 YYNGEE come from the germline V gene. After removal of 1 base from V and 4 bases from J, the junction contained 13 bases not matched to a gene. CDR3 region: CASSVSATGVSVYEQYF. The CDR3 nucleotides are TGTGCCAGCAGCGTATCCGCGACAGGGGTTAGTGTTTACGAGCAGTACTTC.